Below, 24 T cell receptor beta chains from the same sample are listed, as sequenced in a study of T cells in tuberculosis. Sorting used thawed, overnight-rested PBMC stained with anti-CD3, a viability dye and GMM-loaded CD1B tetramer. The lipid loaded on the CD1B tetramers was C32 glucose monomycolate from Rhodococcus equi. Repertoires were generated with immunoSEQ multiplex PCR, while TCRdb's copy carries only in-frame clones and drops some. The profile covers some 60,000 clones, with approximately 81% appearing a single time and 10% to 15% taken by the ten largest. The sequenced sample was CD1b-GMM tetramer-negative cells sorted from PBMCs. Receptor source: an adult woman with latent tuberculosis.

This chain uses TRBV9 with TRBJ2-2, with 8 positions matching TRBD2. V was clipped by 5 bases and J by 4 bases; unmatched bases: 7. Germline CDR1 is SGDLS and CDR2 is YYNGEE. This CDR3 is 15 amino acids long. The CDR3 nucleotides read TGTGCCAGCAGTTTAGGACTAGCCTCCACCGGGGAGCTGTTTTTT. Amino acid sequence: CASSLGLASTGELFF.

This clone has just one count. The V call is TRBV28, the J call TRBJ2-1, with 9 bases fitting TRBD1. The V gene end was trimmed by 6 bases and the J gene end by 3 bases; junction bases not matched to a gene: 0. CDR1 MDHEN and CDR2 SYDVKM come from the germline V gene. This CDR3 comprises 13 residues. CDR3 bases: TGTGCCAGCAGGGGACAGGGCTACAATGAGCAGTTCTTC. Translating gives CASRGQGYNEQFF. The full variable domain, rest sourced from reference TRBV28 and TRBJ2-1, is DVKVTQSSRYLVKRTGEKVFLECVQDMDHENMFWYRQDPGLGLRLIYFSYDVKMKEKGDIPEGYSVSREKKERFSLILESASTNQTSMYLCASRGQGYNEQFFGPGTRLTVL.

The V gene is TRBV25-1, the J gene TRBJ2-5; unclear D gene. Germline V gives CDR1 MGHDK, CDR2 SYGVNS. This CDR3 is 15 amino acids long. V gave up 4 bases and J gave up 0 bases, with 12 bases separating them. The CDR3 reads CASSGQALYQETQYF. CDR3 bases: TGTGCCAGCAGTGGACAAGCCCTTTACCAAGAGACCCAGTACTTC.

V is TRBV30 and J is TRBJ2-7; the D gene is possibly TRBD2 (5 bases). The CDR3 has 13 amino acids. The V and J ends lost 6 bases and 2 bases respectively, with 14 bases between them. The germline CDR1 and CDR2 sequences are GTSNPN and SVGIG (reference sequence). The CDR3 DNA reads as TGTGCCTGTAGAGGCGGGCCTACCTACGAGCAGTACTTC. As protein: CACRGGPTYEQYF.

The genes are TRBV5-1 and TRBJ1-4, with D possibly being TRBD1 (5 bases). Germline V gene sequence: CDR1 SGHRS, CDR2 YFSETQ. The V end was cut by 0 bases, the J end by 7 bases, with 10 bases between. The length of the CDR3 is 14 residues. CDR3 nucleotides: TGCGCCAGCAGCTTGGGGGGGGTTGGTGAAAAACTGTTTTTT. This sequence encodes CASSLGGVGEKLFF.

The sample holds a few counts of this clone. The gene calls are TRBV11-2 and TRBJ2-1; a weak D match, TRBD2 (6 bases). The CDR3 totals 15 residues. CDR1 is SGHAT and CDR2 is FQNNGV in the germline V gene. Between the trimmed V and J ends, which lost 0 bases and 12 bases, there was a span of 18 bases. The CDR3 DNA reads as TGTGCCAGCAGCTTAGATCTACTAGCCGCCAGAGGGCAGTTCTTC. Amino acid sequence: CASSLDLLAARGQFF.

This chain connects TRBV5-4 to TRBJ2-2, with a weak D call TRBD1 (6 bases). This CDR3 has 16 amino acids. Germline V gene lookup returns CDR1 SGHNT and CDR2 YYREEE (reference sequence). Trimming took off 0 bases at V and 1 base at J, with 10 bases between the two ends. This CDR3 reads CASSLVAGVNTGELFF. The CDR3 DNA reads TGTGCCAGCAGCTTGGTGGCAGGGGTGAACACCGGGGAGCTGTTTTTT.

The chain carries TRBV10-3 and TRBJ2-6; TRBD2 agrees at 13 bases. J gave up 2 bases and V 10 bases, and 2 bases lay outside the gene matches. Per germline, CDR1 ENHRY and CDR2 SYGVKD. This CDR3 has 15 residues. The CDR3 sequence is CATGLAGAGANVLTF. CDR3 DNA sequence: TGTGCCACCGGACTAGCGGGGGCTGGGGCCAACGTCCTGACTTTC.

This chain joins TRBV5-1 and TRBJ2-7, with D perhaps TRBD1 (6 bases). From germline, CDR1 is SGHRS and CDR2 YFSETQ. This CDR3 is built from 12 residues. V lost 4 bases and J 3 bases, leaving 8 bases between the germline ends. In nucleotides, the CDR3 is TGCGCCAGCAGCGTACAGGGCTACGAGCAGTACTTC. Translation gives CASSVQGYEQYF.

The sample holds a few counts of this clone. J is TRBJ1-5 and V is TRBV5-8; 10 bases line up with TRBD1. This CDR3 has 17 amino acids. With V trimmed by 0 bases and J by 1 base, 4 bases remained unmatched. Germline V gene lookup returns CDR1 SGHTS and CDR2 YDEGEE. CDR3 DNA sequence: TGTGCCAGCAGCTTGGGGGACAGGGGAGGCAGCAATCAGCCCCAGCATTTT. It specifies CASSLGDRGGSNQPQHF.

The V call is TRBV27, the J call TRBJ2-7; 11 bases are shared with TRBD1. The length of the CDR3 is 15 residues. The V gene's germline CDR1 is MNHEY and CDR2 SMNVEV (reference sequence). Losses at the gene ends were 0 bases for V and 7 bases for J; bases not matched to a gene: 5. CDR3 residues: CASSLSGQGASEQYF. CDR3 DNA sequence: TGTGCCAGCAGTTTATCAGGACAGGGGGCGTCAGAGCAGTACTTC.

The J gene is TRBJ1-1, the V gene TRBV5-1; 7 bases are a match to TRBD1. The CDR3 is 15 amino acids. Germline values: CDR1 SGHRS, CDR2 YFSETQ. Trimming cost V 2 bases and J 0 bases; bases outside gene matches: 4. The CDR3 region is CASSFETGLNTEAFF. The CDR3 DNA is TGCGCCAGCAGCTTCGAGACAGGGTTGAACACTGAAGCTTTCTTT.

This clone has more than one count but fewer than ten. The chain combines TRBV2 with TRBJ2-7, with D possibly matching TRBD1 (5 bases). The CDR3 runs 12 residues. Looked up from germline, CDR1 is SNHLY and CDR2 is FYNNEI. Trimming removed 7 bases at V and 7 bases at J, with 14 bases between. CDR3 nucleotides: TGTGCCAGCATGGCAGGGTACCGGGAGCAGTACTTC. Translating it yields CASMAGYREQYF. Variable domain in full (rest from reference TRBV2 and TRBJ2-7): EPEVTQTPSHQVTQMGQEVILRCVPISNHLYFYWYRQILGQKVEFLVSFYNNEISEKSEIFDDQFSVERPDGSNFTLKIRSTKLEDSAMYFCASMAGYREQYFGPGTRLTVT.

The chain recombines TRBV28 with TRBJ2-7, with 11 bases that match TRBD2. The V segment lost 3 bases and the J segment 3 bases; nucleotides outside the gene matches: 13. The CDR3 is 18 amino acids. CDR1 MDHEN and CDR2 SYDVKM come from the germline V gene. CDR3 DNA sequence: TGTGCCAGCAGTTTCGGTCGCGGTAGCGGGAGGGCCCGCTACGAGCAGTACTTC. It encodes CASSFGRGSGRARYEQYF. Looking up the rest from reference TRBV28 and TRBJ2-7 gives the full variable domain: DVKVTQSSRYLVKRTGEKVFLECVQDMDHENMFWYRQDPGLGLRLIYFSYDVKMKEKGDIPEGYSVSREKKERFSLILESASTNQTSMYLCASSFGRGSGRARYEQYFGPGTRLTVT.

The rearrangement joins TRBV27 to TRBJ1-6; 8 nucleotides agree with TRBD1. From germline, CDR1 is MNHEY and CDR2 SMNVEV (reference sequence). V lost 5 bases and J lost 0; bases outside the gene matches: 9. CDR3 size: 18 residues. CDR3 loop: CASSPGTGFPSYNSPLHF. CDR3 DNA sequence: TGTGCCAGCAGTCCCGGGACAGGTTTTCCCTCCTATAATTCACCCCTCCACTTT.

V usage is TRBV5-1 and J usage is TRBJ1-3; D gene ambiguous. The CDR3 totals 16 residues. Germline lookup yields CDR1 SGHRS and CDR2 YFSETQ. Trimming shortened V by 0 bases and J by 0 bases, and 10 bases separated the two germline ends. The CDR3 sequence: CASSLVQRGSGNTIYF. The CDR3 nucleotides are TGCGCCAGCAGCTTGGTCCAGAGAGGCTCTGGAAACACCATATATTTT.

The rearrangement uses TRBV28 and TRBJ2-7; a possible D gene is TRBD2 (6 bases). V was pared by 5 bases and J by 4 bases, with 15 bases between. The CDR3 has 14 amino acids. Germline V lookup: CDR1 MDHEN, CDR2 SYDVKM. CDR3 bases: TGTGCCAGCAGTCCCCTTGGGACTCCTTACGAGCAGTACTTC. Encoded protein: CASSPLGTPYEQYF.

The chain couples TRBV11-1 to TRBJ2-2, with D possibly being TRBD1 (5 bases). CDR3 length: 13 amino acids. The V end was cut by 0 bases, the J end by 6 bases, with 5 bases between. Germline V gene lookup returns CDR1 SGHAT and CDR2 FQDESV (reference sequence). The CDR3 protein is CASSLARAGELFF. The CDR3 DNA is TGTGCCAGCAGCTTAGCCAGGGCCGGGGAGCTGTTTTTT.

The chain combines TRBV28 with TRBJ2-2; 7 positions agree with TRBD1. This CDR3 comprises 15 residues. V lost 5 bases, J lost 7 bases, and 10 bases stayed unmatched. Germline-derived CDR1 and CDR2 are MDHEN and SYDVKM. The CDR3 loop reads CASSLGTAQGGELFF. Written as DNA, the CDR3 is TGTGCCAGCAGTCTCGGGACAGCCCAAGGCGGGGAGCTGTTTTTT. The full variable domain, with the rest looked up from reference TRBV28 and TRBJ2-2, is DVKVTQSSRYLVKRTGEKVFLECVQDMDHENMFWYRQDPGLGLRLIYFSYDVKMKEKGDIPEGYSVSREKKERFSLILESASTNQTSMYLCASSLGTAQGGELFFGEGSRLTVL.

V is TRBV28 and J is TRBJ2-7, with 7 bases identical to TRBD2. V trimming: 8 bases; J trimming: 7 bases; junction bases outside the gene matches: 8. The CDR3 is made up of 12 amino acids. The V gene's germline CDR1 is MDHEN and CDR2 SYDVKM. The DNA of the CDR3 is TGTGCCAGCGCTAGCGGCCGGAGGGAGCAGTACTTC. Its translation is CASASGRREQYF.

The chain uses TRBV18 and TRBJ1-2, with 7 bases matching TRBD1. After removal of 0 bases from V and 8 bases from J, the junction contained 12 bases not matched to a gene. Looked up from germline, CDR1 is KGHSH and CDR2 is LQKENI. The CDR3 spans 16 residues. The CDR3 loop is CASSPPETGRRAGYTF. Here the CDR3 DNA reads TGTGCCAGCTCACCACCGGAGACAGGGCGAAGGGCAGGCTACACCTTC.

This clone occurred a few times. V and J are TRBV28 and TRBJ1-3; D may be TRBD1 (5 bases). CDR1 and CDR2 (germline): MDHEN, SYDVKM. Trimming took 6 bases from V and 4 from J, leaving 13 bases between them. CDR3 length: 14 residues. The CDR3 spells CASRKGQSGNTIYF. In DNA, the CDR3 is TGTGCCAGCAGAAAGGGGCAATCGGGAAACACCATATATTTT.

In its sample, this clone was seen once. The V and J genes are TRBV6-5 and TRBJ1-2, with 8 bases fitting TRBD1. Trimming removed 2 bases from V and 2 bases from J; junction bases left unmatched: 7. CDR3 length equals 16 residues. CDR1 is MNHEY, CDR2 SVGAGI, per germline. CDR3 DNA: TGTGCCAGCAGTTACCTCGGGACAGGTCCCAACTATGGCTACACCTTC. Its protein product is CASSYLGTGPNYGYTF.

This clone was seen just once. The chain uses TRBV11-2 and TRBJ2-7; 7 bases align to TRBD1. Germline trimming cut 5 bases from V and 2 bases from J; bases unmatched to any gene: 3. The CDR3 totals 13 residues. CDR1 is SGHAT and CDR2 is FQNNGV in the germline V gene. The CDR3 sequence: CASSPDRAYEQYF. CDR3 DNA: TGTGCCAGCAGCCCAGACAGGGCCTACGAGCAGTACTTC.